What follows are 32 T cell receptor beta chains derived from one specimen sequenced in a study of blood T cell repertoires in COVID-19. Sequencing used immunoSEQ multiplex PCR; TCRdb keeps in-frame clones, though not all of them. The sample shows about 120,000 clones, 65% to 90% of them seen only once. Sequencing input: peripheral blood. Receptors originate from a man older than 75 with acute or convalescent COVID-19.

The CDR3 coding sequence is TGTGCCAGCAGTGACATCCGGCGGGGGCCAACTAATGAAAAACTGTTTTTT. Its translation is CASSDIRRGPTNEKLFF. The chain is built from TRBV6-1 and TRBJ1-4; tentative D call: TRBD1 (6 bases). The CDR3 totals 17 residues. Germline CDR1 is MNHNS and CDR2 is SASEGT. Trimming cost V 3 bases and J 0 bases, with 14 bases left between them.

The gene calls are TRBV7-9 and TRBJ2-2; 8 nucleotides line up with TRBD2. The V gene end was trimmed by 1 base and the J gene end by 5 bases; junction bases not matched to a gene: 6. The CDR3 totals 16 residues. CDR1 and CDR2 from the germline V gene are SEHNR and FQNEAQ (reference sequence). The CDR3 DNA sequence: TGTGCCAGCAGCTTAGGAGGACTAGCCATAACCGGGGAGCTGTTTTTT. This encodes CASSLGGLAITGELFF.

The rearrangement uses TRBV29-1 and TRBJ2-5; 10 bases line up with TRBD2. The CDR3 has 17 amino acids. The ends lost 6 bases at V and 1 base at J; junction bases unmatched: 14. Per the germline V gene, CDR1 is SQVTM and CDR2 is ANQGSEA. The CDR3: CSVTGTSATPFQETQYF. The DNA for the CDR3 is TGCAGCGTCACCGGGACTAGCGCCACCCCGTTCCAAGAGACCCAGTACTTC.

The genes are TRBV5-1 and TRBJ1-4, with 10 nucleotides matching TRBD1. CDR3 length equals 15 residues. Germline CDR1 reads SGHRS; CDR2 reads YFSETQ. The trim removed 7 bases at V and 6 bases at J, leaving 9 bases unmatched. The CDR3, as DNA: TGCGCCAGCCGCCTTCAGACAGGGGGCGATGAAAAACTGTTTTTT. It translates to CASRLQTGGDEKLFF.

This chain connects TRBV30 to TRBJ2-5; 8 bases agree with TRBD2. V shed 1 base, J shed 1 base, and the junction held 8 bases outside the gene matches. Germline V CDR1 and CDR2: GTSNPN, SVGIG (reference sequence). The CDR3 consists of 16 residues. Here the CDR3 DNA reads TGTGCCTGGAGTGGGGGAACTAGCGGACCCCAAGAGACCCAGTACTTC. Protein sequence: CAWSGGTSGPQETQYF.

CDR3 amino acids: CSAGTGGGDTQYF. In DNA form, the CDR3 reads TGCAGCGCTGGGACAGGGGGCGGAGATACGCAGTATTTT. The chain combines TRBV29-1 with TRBJ2-3; 12 nucleotides agree with TRBD1. The CDR3 is 13 residues long. CDR1 is SQVTM, CDR2 ANQGSEA, per germline. V trimming: 7 bases; J trimming: 5 bases; junction bases outside the gene matches: 4.

This chain joins TRBV7-9 and TRBJ1-1; 8 bases line up with TRBD1. CDR3 length: 12 residues. Germline values: CDR1 SEHNR, CDR2 FQNEAQ (reference sequence). V was pared by 1 base and J by 10 bases, with 2 bases of the junction left unmatched. The CDR3, as DNA: TGTGCCAGCAGCTTAGAACAGGGGGGAGCTTTCTTT. Protein product: CASSLEQGGAFF.

The rearrangement uses TRBV11-3 and TRBJ2-5; TRBD2 aligns across 8 bases. Germline values: CDR1 SGHNT, CDR2 YENEEA. The trim removed 1 base at V and 4 bases at J, leaving 11 bases unmatched. CDR3 length: 17 amino acids. The chain's CDR3 is CASSLGLAGQRPETQYF. The CDR3 DNA is TGTGCCAGCAGCTTAGGGTTAGCGGGACAAAGGCCAGAGACCCAGTACTTC.

The rearrangement joins TRBV4-1 to TRBJ1-5; D remains unclear. Trimming shortened V by 4 bases and J by 5 bases, and 6 bases separated the two germline ends. CDR3 length: 12 amino acids. Germline V lookup: CDR1 MGHRA, CDR2 YSYEKL. The CDR3 sequence: CASSPLHQPQHF. CDR3 coding DNA: TGCGCCAGCAGCCCCCTTCATCAGCCCCAGCATTTT.

The V gene is TRBV21-1, the J gene TRBJ2-3; TRBD1, the D gene given by the table, was not confirmed from the DNA. TRBV21-1 is a pseudogene. This CDR3 has 18 amino acids. CDR3 coding DNA: TGTGCCAGCAGCCGCACTATCGGGCCCAGGGGGCAGGAAGATACGCAGTATTTT. This encodes CASSRTIGPRGQEDTQYF.

This sequence joins TRBV7-8 and TRBJ1-1; D is uncertain. Looked up from germline, CDR1 is SGHVS and CDR2 is FQNEAQ. The V end was cut by 1 base, the J end by 2 bases, with 17 bases between. The CDR3 is 17 amino acids. This CDR3 is CASSLVRGRTLNTEAFF. The CDR3 DNA sequence: TGTGCCAGCAGCTTAGTTCGAGGCCGAACATTAAACACTGAAGCTTTCTTT.

This clone was counted between two and nine times. This chain links TRBV9 with TRBJ2-2, with 7 positions matching TRBD2. The CDR3 length is 15 residues. Germline V gene sequence: CDR1 SGDLS, CDR2 YYNGEE. J gave up 3 bases and V 5 bases, and 7 bases lay outside the gene matches. The CDR3: CASRSGTAHTGELFF. In DNA form, the CDR3 reads TGTGCCAGCAGGAGCGGGACGGCGCACACCGGGGAGCTGTTTTTT. Complete variable domain (other parts from reference TRBV9 and TRBJ2-2): DSGVTQTPKHLITATGQRVTLRCSPRSGDLSVYWYQQSLDQGLQFLIQYYNGEERAKGNILERFSAQQFPDLHSELNLSSLELGDSALYFCASRSGTAHTGELFFGEGSRLTVL.

In its sample, this clone was seen a few times. V is TRBV19 and J is TRBJ1-2, with 7 bases fitting TRBD1. The CDR3 contains 15 residues. J was trimmed by 5 bases and V by 0 bases; bases with no gene match: 6. Germline CDR1 is LNHDA and CDR2 is SQIVND (reference sequence). CDR3 residues: CASSIDSTGRYGYTF. Here the CDR3 DNA reads TGTGCCAGTAGTATAGATTCGACAGGGCGGTATGGCTACACCTTC.

The V call is TRBV3-1 (or the pseudogene TRBV3-2), the J call TRBJ2-1; 11 bases fit TRBD2. V lost 0 bases, J lost 8 bases, and 9 bases stayed unmatched. The CDR3 runs to 17 residues. Germline V gene sequence: CDR1 LGHDT, CDR2 YNNKEL (reference sequence). CDR3 DNA sequence: TGTGCCAGCAGCCAAGATGTGCTTAGCGGGAGGGCCGATGAGCAGTTCTTC. Amino acids: CASSQDVLSGRADEQFF.

V usage is TRBV4-2 and J usage is TRBJ2-2; D may be TRBD1 (5 bases). Germline V gene data show CDR1 as LGHNA and CDR2 as YNFKEQ. Trimming removed 5 bases at V and 2 bases at J, with 21 bases between. The CDR3 spans 18 residues. The CDR3 protein is CASSGNPLGVVNTGELFF. The CDR3 nucleotides read TGTGCCAGCAGCGGCAACCCTCTAGGGGTGGTCAACACCGGGGAGCTGTTTTTT.

The chain joins TRBV19 to TRBJ2-1; TRBD2 matches at 9 bases. There are 16 residues in the CDR3. Germline V gene sequence: CDR1 LNHDA, CDR2 SQIVND (reference sequence). The V segment lost 5 bases and the J segment 10 bases; nucleotides outside the gene matches: 15. The DNA for the CDR3 is TGTGCCAGTAGTCACCGGAGAGCGGGAGGTCTTGAGGAGCAGTTCTTC. This sequence encodes CASSHRRAGGLEEQFF.

This clone was counted once. The rearrangement uses TRBV6-5 and TRBJ1-5; D ambiguous. Germline CDR1 and CDR2: MNHEY and SVGAGI. The CDR3 extends over 14 amino acids. V was pared by 2 bases and J by 2 bases, with 7 bases between. CDR3 in amino acids: CASSYPEGNQPQHF. CDR3 DNA sequence: TGTGCCAGCAGTTACCCCGAGGGCAATCAGCCCCAGCATTTT.

The J gene is TRBJ2-3, the V gene TRBV5-1; maybe TRBD2 (6 bases). Germline CDR1 is SGHRS and CDR2 is YFSETQ. The CDR3 spans 16 residues. The germline V and J ends were trimmed by 0 bases and 2 bases, with 13 bases remaining between them. CDR3 sequence: CASSLGAGGSTDTQYF. CDR3 bases: TGCGCCAGCAGCTTGGGAGCTGGGGGGTCCACAGATACGCAGTATTTT.

The chain employs TRBV28 and TRBJ1-1; possibly TRBD1 for D (5 bases). CDR1 and CDR2 from the germline V gene are MDHEN and SYDVKM. V shed 5 bases and J shed 1 base, with 14 bases lying between them. The CDR3 consists of 15 residues. CDR3 DNA sequence: TGTGCCAGCAGTCTGGGGGGGATGCAGAACACTGAAGCTTTCTTT. This codes for CASSLGGMQNTEAFF.

The V gene is TRBV7-2, the J gene TRBJ2-7; TRBD2 aligns across 10 bases. This CDR3 has 16 amino acids. The germline CDR1 and CDR2 sequences are SGHTA and FQGNSA. V trimming: 4 bases; J trimming: 5 bases; junction bases outside the gene matches: 11. CDR3 sequence (DNA): TGTGCCAGCAGCTCCGGGACTAGCGCCCCAAACCACGAGCAGTACTTC. It is translated as CASSSGTSAPNHEQYF.

The J gene is TRBJ1-1, the V gene TRBV14, with TRBD1 matching over 9 bases. The CDR3 has 12 residues. The V gene end was trimmed by 5 bases and the J gene end by 10 bases; junction bases not matched to a gene: 5. The V gene's germline CDR1 is SGHDN and CDR2 FVKESK. Here the CDR3 reads CASSWDRVGAFF. CDR3 in DNA: TGTGCCAGCAGCTGGGACAGGGTTGGAGCTTTCTTT.

The CDR3 region has the DNA TGTGCCAGCACCCCGAACGGGACCCAGTACTTC. Translated: CASTPNGTQYF. The V call is TRBV12-3 or TRBV12-4, the J call TRBJ2-5; no definite D call. This CDR3 spans 11 amino acids. The ends were cut back, 7 bases at V and 7 bases at J, with 10 bases in the middle.

The chain links TRBV10-3 to TRBJ1-2; TRBD1 matches 10 bases. The CDR3 loop spans 14 amino acids. Per germline, CDR1 ENHRY and CDR2 SYGVKD. V dropped 8 bases and J dropped 5; count of bases not matched to a gene: 8. The CDR3 DNA is TGTGCCATCGGAGCGGGACAGGGGATTTATGGCTACACCTTC. Residues: CAIGAGQGIYGYTF.

CDR3 loop: CATSDLTQGDTQYF. The CDR3 region has the DNA TGTGCCACCAGTGACCTCACCCAGGGGGATACGCAGTATTTT. The genes are TRBV24-1 and TRBJ2-3, with D tentatively TRBD1 (6 bases). The CDR3 loop spans 14 amino acids. Germline V CDR1 and CDR2: KGHDR, SFDVKD. Trimming pared 4 bases from V and 6 bases from J, leaving 13 bases between.

This sequence joins TRBV5-1 and TRBJ1-1; D gene ambiguous. The CDR3 is made up of 13 amino acids. CDR1 is SGHRS, CDR2 YFSETQ, per germline. V lost 4 bases and J 4 bases, leaving 11 bases between the germline ends. DNA of the CDR3: TGCGCCAGCAGCGCAGGAATGGGCACTGAAGCTTTCTTT. Translating gives CASSAGMGTEAFF.

This clone was recorded once. V gene TRBV2 combines with J gene TRBJ1-4, with 7 nucleotides matching TRBD1. With V trimmed by 5 bases and J by 7 bases, 4 bases remained unmatched. Germline V gives CDR1 SNHLY, CDR2 FYNNEI. The CDR3 is made up of 13 amino acids. CDR3 sequence (DNA): TGTGCCAGCAGTTTTCAGGGGGGTGAAAAACTGTTTTTT. Translation gives CASSFQGGEKLFF.

This chain joins TRBV18 and TRBJ1-3; D remains ambiguous. From germline, CDR1 is KGHSH and CDR2 LQKENI. The CDR3 is 15 amino acids. V was cut by 2 bases and J by 1 base, with 9 bases left in between. In DNA, the CDR3 is TGTGCCAGCTCACCAGTCGGACTTTCTGGAAACACCATATATTTT. Protein product: CASSPVGLSGNTIYF.

J is TRBJ1-5 and V is TRBV6-5, with D unresolved. V was cut by 4 bases and J by 5 bases, with 12 bases left in between. Germline CDR1 MNHEY, CDR2 SVGAGI. This CDR3 region has 14 residues. The CDR3 here is CASSSRLADQPQHF. DNA of the CDR3: TGTGCCAGCAGTTCCCGCCTGGCGGATCAGCCCCAGCATTTT.

V gene TRBV27 combines with J gene TRBJ1-1, with 8 positions matching TRBD1. The junction had 3 bases not matched to a gene; V was cut back by 0 bases and J by 6 bases. The germline CDR1 and CDR2 sequences are MNHEY and SMNVEV (reference sequence). The length of the CDR3 is 14 residues. The CDR3 here is CASSLSGTGPEAFF. The CDR3 DNA reads TGTGCCAGCAGTTTATCCGGGACAGGCCCTGAAGCTTTCTTT.

The chain employs TRBV27 and TRBJ2-2; D unresolved. This CDR3 region has 15 residues. Germline assignment: CDR1 MNHEY and CDR2 SMNVEV (reference sequence). Between the trimmed V and J ends, which lost 3 bases and 4 bases, there was a span of 12 bases. The CDR3 reads CASSFSRRVTGELFF. CDR3 DNA: TGTGCCAGCAGTTTCTCCAGGCGCGTCACCGGGGAGCTGTTTTTT.

The rearrangement joins TRBV28 to TRBJ1-1; a possible D gene is TRBD1 (5 bases). Trimming removed 4 bases from V and 11 bases from J, with 17 bases in between. The CDR3 is 13 residues long. Per the germline V gene, CDR1 is MDHEN and CDR2 is SYDVKM. The CDR3 loop reads CASSSQDSLRAFF. CDR3 DNA: TGTGCCAGCAGTTCGCAAGACAGCCTTCGGGCTTTCTTT.

J is TRBJ2-2 and V is TRBV4-1; 9 bases match TRBD1. This CDR3 spans 16 amino acids. The trim removed 4 bases at V and 4 bases at J, leaving 7 bases unmatched. Germline V gives CDR1 MGHRA, CDR2 YSYEKL. This CDR3 is CASSLQGARGTGELFF. DNA of the CDR3: TGCGCCAGCAGCCTACAGGGGGCGCGTGGCACCGGGGAGCTGTTTTTT.